This T cell receptor (beta chain) derives from a study of blood T cell repertoires in COVID-19. In the study's own analysis: From reference gene primer amplification, estimates of nucleated cell counts were derived. TCRdb keeps only in-frame clones here, not all; method: immunoSEQ multiplex PCR. D and trimming come from the DNA, and the V and J calls and clone size come from that table. Among fewer than 130,000 clones, roughly 85% were seen once, and the ten largest hold approximately 5%. With 2 bases removed from V and 4 bases from J, the gap between germline ends came to 6 bases. The germline gives CDR1 SGHNT, CDR2 YENEEA. The CDR3 covers 13 residues.

Sequencing was done on a sample of peripheral blood. This TCR was sampled from a human donor in a cohort sampled during active COVID-19. The chain recombines TRBV11-3 with TRBJ2-1; D not resolved. CDR3 coding DNA: TGTGCCAGCAGCTTACCTCCGTACAATGAGCAGTTCTTC. Translating it yields CASSLPPYNEQFF.